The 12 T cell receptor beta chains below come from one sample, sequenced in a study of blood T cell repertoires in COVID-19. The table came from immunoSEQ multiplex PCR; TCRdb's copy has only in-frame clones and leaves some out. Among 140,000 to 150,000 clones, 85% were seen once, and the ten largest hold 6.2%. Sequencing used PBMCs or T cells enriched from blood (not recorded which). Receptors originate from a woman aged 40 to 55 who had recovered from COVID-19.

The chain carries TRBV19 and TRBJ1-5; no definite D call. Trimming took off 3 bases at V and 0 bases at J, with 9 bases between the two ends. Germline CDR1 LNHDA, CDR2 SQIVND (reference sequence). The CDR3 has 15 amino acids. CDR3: CASSIPRPSNQPQHF. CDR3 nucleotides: TGTGCCAGTAGTATTCCGAGGCCTAGCAATCAGCCCCAGCATTTT.

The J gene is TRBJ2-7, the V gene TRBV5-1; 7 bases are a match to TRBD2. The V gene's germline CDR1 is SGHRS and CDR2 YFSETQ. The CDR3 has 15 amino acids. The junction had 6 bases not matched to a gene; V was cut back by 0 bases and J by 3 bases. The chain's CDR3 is CASSLASGTNYEQYF. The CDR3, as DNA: TGCGCCAGCAGCTTGGCCTCAGGGACTAACTACGAGCAGTACTTC.

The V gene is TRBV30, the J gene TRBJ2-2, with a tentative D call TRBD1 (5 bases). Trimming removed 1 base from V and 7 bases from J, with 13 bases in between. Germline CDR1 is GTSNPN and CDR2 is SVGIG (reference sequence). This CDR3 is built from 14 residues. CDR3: CAWSAKGKSGELFF. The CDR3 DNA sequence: TGTGCCTGGAGTGCAAAGGGGAAGAGCGGGGAGCTGTTTTTT. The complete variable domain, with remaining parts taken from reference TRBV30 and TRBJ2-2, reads SQTIHQWPATLVQPVGSPLSLECTVEGTSNPNLYWYRQAAGRGLQLLFYSVGIGQISSEVPQNLSASRPQDRQFILSSKKLLLSDSGFYLCAWSAKGKSGELFFGEGSRLTVL.

The chain's CDR3 is CASRQGGSNQPQHF. CDR3 bases: TGTGCCAGCCGACAGGGTGGTAGCAATCAGCCCCAGCATTTT. The chain employs TRBV25-1 and TRBJ1-5; 7 positions agree with TRBD1. V lost 8 bases to trimming and J lost 0 bases; unmatched junction nucleotides: 4. CDR1 MGHDK and CDR2 SYGVNS come from the germline V gene. The CDR3 contains 14 residues.

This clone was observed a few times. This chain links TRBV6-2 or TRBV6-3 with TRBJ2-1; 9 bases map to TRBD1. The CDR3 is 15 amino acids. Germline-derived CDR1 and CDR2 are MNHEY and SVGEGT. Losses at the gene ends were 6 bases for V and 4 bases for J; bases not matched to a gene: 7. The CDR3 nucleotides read TGTGCCAGCAGCCTTCCGGGACAGGGTTACAATGAGCAGTTCTTC. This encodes CASSLPGQGYNEQFF.

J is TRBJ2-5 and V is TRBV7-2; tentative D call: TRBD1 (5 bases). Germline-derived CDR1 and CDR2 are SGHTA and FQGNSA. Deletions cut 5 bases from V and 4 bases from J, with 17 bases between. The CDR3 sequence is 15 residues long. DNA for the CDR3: TGTGCCAGCAGCCTTGCAGGGTTTGGTGCAGAGACCCAGTACTTC. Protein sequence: CASSLAGFGAETQYF.

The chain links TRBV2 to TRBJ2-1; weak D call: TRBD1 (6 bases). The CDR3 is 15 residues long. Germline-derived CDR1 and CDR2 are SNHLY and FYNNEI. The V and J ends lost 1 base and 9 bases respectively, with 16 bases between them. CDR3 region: CASSEVGQGFGEQFF. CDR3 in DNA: TGTGCCAGCAGTGAAGTCGGGCAGGGGTTTGGTGAGCAGTTCTTC. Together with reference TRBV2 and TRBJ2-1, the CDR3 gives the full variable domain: EPEVTQTPSHQVTQMGQEVILRCVPISNHLYFYWYRQILGQKVEFLVSFYNNEISEKSEIFDDQFSVERPDGSNFTLKIRSTKLEDSAMYFCASSEVGQGFGEQFFGPGTRLTVL.

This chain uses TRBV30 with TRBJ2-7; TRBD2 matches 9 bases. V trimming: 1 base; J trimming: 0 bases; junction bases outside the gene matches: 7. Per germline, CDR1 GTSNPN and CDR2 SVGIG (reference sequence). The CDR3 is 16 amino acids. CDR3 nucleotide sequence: TGTGCCTGGAGTGGGGCTAGCGGGGTTAGCTCCTACGAGCAGTACTTC. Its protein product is CAWSGASGVSSYEQYF.

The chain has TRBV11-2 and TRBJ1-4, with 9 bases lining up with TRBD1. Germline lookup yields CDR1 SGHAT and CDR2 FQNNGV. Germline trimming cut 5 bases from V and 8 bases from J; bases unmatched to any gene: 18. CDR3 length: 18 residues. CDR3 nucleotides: TGTGCCAGCAGCCCCTTAGGAGGCTGGACAGGGGAAGAGGAAAAACTGTTTTTT. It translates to CASSPLGGWTGEEEKLFF.

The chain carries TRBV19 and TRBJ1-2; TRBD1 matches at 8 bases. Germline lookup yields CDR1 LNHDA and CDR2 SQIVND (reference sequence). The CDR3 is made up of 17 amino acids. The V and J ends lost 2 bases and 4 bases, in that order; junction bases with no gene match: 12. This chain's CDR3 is CASSIRSGQGLVYGYTF. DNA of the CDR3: TGTGCCAGTAGTATACGGTCCGGACAGGGTTTAGTCTATGGCTACACCTTC.

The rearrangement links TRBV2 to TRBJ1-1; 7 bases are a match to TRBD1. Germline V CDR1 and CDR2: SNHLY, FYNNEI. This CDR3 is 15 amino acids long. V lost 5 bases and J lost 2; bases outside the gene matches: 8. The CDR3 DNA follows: TGTGCCAGCAGTTCCATGACAGGGAGCAACACTGAAGCTTTCTTT. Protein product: CASSSMTGSNTEAFF.

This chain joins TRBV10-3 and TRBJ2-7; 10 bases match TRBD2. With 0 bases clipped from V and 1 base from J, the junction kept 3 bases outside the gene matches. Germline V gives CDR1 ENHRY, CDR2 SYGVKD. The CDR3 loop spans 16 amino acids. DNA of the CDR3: TGTGCCATCAGTGAGTCTCAGCGGGAGGGTTCCTACGAGCAGTACTTC. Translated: CAISESQREGSYEQYF.